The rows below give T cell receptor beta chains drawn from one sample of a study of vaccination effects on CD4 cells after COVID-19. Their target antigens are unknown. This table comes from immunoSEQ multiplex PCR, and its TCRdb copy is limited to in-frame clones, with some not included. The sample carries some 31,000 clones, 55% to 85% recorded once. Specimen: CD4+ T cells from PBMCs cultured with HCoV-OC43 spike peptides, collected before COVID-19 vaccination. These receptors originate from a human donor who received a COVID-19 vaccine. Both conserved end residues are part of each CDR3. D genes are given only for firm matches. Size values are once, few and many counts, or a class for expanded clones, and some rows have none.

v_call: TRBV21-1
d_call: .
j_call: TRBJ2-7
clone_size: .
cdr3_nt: TGTGCCAGCAGCCCCCCGGAAACTAGCGGCTTATACGAGCAGTACTTC
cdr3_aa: CASSPPETSGLYEQYF

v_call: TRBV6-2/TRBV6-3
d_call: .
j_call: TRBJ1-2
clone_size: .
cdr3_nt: TGTGCCAGCAGCTCGCGGCCTGGCTACACCTTC
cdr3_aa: CASSSRPGYTF

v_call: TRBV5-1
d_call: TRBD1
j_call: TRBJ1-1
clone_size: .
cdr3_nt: TGCGCCAGCAGGCCGCAGGGGGTGTGGGCTGAAGCTTTCTTT
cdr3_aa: CASRPQGVWAEAFF

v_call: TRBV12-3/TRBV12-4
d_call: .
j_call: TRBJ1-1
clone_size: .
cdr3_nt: TGTGCCAGCAGTGTAGGTGGGGGCACTGAAGCTTTCTTT
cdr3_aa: CASSVGGGTEAFF

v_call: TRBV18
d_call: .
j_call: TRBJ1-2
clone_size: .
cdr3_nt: TGTGCCAGCTCCCAGGGCCTGGGCTACACCTTC
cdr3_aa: CASSQGLGYTF

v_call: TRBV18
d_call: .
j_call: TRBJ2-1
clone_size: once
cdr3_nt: TGTGCCAGCTCACGGAGAGGGAGTAACAATGAGCAGTTCTTC
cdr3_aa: CASSRRGSNNEQFF

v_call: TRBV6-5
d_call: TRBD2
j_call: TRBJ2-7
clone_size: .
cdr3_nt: TGTGCCAGCAGCTCCAGGACTAGCGGAGTCTACGAGCAGTACTTC
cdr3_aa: CASSSRTSGVYEQYF

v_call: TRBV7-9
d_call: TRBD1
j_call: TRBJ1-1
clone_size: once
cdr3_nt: TGTGCCAGCAGCTCAGGGAGGACAGGGGGCACTGAAGCTTTCTTT
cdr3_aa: CASSSGRTGGTEAFF

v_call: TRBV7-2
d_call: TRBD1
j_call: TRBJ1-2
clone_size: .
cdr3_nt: TGTGCCAGCAGCTTAGCGCTGGGACAGCGAGGCTACACCTTC
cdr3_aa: CASSLALGQRGYTF

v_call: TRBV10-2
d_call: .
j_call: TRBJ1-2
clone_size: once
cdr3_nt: TGCGCCAGCAGTGACCCGTTGGTGGGTAACTATGGCTACACCTTC
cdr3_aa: CASSDPLVGNYGYTF

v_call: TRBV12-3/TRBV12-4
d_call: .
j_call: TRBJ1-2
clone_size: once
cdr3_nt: TGTGCCAGCAGTGGACCAGGGAACTATGGCTACACCTTC
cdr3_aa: CASSGPGNYGYTF

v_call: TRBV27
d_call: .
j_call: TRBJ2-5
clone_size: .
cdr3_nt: TGTGCCAGCAGTCTCTCGAGGGGGGTACAAGAGACCCAGTACTTC
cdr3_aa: CASSLSRGVQETQYF

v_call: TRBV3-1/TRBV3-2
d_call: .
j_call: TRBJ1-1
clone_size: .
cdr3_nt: TGTGCCAGCAGCCTCGGACAGTACACTGAAGCTTTCTTT
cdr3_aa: CASSLGQYTEAFF

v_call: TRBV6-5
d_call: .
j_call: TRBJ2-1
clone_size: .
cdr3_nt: TGTGCCAGCAGGTATGAGGGGAGCTACAATGAGCAGTTCTTC
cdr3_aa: CASRYEGSYNEQFF

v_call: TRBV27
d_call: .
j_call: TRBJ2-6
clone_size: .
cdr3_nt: TGTGCCAGCAGTTTAAGGATGACGTCTGGGGCCAACGTCCTGACTTTC
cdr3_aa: CASSLRMTSGANVLTF

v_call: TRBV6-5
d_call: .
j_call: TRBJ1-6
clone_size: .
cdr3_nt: TGTGCCAGCAGTTACTCGGACGACAGCCTGAATTCACCCCTCCACTTT
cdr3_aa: CASSYSDDSLNSPLHF

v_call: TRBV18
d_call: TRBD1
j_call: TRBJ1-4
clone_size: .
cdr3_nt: TGTGCCAGCTCACCCGGGGACAGTGGTGAAAAACTGTTTTTT
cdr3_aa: CASSPGDSGEKLFF

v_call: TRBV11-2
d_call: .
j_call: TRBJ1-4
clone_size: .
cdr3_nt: TGTGCCAGCAGACCCATAGGTAGTGCGGCCCTTAATGAAAAACTGTTTTTT
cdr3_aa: CASRPIGSAALNEKLFF

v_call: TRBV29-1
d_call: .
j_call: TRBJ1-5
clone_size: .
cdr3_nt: TGCAGCGTTGGGCAGAATAGCAATCAGCCCCAGCATTTT
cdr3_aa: CSVGQNSNQPQHF

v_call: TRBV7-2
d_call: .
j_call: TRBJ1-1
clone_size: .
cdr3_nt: TGTGCCAGCAGCTTAGTAGGGGTTGTCAAGAACACTGAAGCTTTCTTT
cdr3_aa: CASSLVGVVKNTEAFF

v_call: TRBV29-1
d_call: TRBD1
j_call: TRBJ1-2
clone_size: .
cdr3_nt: TGCAGCGTTGGTCCAGGGGGCTCGGCCTACTATGGCTACACCTTC
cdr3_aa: CSVGPGGSAYYGYTF

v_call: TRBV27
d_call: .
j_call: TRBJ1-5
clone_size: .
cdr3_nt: TGTGCCAGCCGATTGGGGGGCGGGAGAAATAGCAATCAGCCCCAGCATTTT
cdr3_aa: CASRLGGGRNSNQPQHF

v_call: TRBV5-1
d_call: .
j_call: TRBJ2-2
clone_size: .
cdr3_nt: TGCGCCAGCAGCTTGGGCGGTTTGAACACCGGGGAGCTGTTTTTT
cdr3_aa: CASSLGGLNTGELFF

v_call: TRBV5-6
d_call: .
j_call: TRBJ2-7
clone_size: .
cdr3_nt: TGTGCCAGCAGCCCGAGGACACGGGTTCGGTACGAGCAGTACTTC
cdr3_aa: CASSPRTRVRYEQYF

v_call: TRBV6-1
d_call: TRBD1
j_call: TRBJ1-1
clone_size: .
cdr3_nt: TGTGCCAGCAGTGATCACAACAGACAGGGCCAATCTTTCTTT
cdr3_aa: CASSDHNRQGQSFF

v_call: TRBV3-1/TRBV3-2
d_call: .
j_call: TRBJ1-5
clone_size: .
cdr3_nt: TGTGCCAGCAGCCACTCGGGGGGCAATCAGCCCCAGCATTTT
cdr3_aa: CASSHSGGNQPQHF

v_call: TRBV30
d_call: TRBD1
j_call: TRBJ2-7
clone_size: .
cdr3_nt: TGTGCCTGGAGTTCACAGGGGAGCGTCTACGAGCAGTACTTC
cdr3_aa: CAWSSQGSVYEQYF

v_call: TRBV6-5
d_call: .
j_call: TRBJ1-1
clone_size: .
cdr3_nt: TGTGCCAGCAGTTCCCCCCCGGGGGCCCTCGTCGAAGCTTTCTTT
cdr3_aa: CASSSPPGALVEAFF

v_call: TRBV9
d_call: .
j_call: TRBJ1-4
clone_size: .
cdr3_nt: TGTGCCAGCAGCGTAGGAGGGGGGCCTAATGAAAAACTGTTTTTT
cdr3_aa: CASSVGGGPNEKLFF

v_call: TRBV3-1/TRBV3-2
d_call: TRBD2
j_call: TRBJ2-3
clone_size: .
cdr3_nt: TGTGCCAGCAGCCTTGGGACTAGCGGGAACACAGATACGCAGTATTTT
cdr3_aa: CASSLGTSGNTDTQYF

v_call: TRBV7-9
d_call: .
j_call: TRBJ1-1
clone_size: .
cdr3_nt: TGTGCCAGCAGCTTACCGGCTCCTTACGGGATGAACACTGAAGCTTTCTTT
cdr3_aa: CASSLPAPYGMNTEAFF

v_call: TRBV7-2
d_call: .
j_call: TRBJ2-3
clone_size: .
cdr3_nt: TGTGCCAGCAGCCCCCCGGGACCCACAGATACGCAGTATTTT
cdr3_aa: CASSPPGPTDTQYF

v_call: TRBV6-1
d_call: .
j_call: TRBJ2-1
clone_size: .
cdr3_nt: TGTGCCAGCAGTGAAGTTGTCAGGATGAATGAGCAGTTCTTC
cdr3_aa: CASSEVVRMNEQFF

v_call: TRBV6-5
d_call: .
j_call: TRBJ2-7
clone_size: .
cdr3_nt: TGTGCCAGCAGTTATTCAGGGGTGGTAGGCTCGGAGCAGTACTTC
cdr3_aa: CASSYSGVVGSEQYF

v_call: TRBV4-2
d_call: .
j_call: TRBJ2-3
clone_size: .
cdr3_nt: TGTGCCAGCAGCCAAGATCGTACAGATACGCAGTATTTT
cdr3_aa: CASSQDRTDTQYF

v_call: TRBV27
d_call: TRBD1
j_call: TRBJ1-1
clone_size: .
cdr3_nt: TGTGCCAGCAACAGGGGGAGTGGGACTGAAGCTTTCTTT
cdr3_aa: CASNRGSGTEAFF

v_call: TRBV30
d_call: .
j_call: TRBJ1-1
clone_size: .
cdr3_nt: TGTGCCTGGAGGTGGGGGGCTGAAGCTTTCTTT
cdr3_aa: CAWRWGAEAFF

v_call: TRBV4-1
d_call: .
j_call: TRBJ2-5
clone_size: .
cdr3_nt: TGCGCCAGCAGTAAGGGAATGAGCAGAGAGACCCAGTACTTC
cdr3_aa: CASSKGMSRETQYF

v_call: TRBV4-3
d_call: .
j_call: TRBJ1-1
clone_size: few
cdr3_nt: TGCGCCAGCAGCCAAGATGGGACGGCTATCAACACTGAAGCTTTCTTT
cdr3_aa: CASSQDGTAINTEAFF

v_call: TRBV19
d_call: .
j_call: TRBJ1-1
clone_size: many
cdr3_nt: TGTGCCAGTAGTATAGGAAGGTCGGGTAGGACTGAAGCTTTCTTT
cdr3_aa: CASSIGRSGRTEAFF

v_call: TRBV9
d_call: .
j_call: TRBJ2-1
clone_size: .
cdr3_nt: TGTGCCAGCAGCGTAAGTTCAGGGAGCTCCTACAATGAGCAGTTCTTC
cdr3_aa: CASSVSSGSSYNEQFF

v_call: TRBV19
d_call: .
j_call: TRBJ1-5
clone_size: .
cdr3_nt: TGTGCCAGTAGTATAGTACCAGGGATTCAGCCCCAGCATTTT
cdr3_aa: CASSIVPGIQPQHF

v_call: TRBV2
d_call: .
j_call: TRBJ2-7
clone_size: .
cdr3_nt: TGTGCCAGCAGTGATGTGGGCTCCTACGAGCAGTACTTC
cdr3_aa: CASSDVGSYEQYF

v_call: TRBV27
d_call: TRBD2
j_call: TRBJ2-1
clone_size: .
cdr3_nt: TGTGCCAGCAGGGTGAGACTAGCGGGCTACAATGAGCAGTTCTTC
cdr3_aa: CASRVRLAGYNEQFF

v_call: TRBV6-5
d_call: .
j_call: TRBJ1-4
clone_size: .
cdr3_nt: TGTGCCAGCAGTTACGTCGGGCCCCCTTGGGGTGAAAAACTGTTTTTT
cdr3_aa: CASSYVGPPWGEKLFF

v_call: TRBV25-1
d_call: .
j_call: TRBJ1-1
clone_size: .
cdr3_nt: TGTGCCAGCAGTAGTGTGGGGTTTAACACTGAAGCTTTCTTT
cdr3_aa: CASSSVGFNTEAFF

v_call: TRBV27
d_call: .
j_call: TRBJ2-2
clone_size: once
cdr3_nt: TGTGCCAGCAGTTCGAGACAAACCGGGGAGCTGTTTTTT
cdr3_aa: CASSSRQTGELFF

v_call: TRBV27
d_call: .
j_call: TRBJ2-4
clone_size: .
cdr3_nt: TGTGCCAGCAGTTTATTTGGTGTGTCTCAAAACATTCAGTACTTC
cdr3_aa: CASSLFGVSQNIQYF

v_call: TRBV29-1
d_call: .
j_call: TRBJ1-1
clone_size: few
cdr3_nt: TGCAGCGTTGGGGGGAGGTACACTGAAGCTTTCTTT
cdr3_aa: CSVGGRYTEAFF

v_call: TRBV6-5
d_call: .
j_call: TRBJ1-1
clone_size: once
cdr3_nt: TGTGCCAGCAGTTTAAAGTGGAACACTGAAGCTTTCTTT
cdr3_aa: CASSLKWNTEAFF

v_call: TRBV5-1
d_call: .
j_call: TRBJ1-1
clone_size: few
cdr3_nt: TGCGCCAGCAGCCTTAACACTGAAGCTTTCTTT
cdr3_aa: CASSLNTEAFF

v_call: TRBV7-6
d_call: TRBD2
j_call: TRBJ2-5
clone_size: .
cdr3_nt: TGTGCCAGCACCCCCAGAGGCGGAGCGGGAGTGGTAGAGACCCAGTACTTC
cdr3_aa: CASTPRGGAGVVETQYF

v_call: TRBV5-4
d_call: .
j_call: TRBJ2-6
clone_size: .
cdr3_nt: TGTGCCAGCAGCTACCAAGGGTATTCTGGGGCCAACGTCCTGACTTTC
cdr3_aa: CASSYQGYSGANVLTF

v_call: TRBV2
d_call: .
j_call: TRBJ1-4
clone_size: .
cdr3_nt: TGTGCCAGCATCCTAGGGGGGAGGGAAAAACTGTTTTTT
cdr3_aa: CASILGGREKLFF

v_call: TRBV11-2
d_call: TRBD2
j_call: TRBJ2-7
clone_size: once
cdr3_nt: TGTGCCAGCAGCCCAGGACTAGCGGTCTACGAGCAGTACTTC
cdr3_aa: CASSPGLAVYEQYF

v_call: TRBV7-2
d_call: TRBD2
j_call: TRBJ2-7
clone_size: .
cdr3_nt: TGTGCCAGCAGCTCCACTAGACTAGCGGGGTCCTACGAGCAGTACTTC
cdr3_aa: CASSSTRLAGSYEQYF

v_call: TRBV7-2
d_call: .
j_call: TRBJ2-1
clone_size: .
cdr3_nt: TGTGCCAGCAGCTTAGAAGGGGGTTATAGCAATGAGCAGTTCTTC
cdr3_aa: CASSLEGGYSNEQFF

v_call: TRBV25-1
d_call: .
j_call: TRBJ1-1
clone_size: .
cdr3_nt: TGTGCCAGCAGACCATACAGGGCCCTGACTACTGAAGCTTTCTTT
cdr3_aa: CASRPYRALTTEAFF

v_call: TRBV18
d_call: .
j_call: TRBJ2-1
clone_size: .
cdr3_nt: TGTGCCAGCTCACCCTTGGGTCCTAGGGGTGAGCAGTTCTTC
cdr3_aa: CASSPLGPRGEQFF